These 14 T cell receptor beta chains share one sample of origin, sequenced in a study of early T cells in non-severe SARS-CoV-2 infection. TCRdb reprocessed the 5' RACE reads via MiXCR and lists one record per CDR3 protein. Among about 68,000 distinct CDR3 sequences, 9.5% to 13% were seen once, and the ten largest hold around 6.4%. Sequenced sample: whole blood. These receptors originate from an adult who was a healthcare worker with PCR-confirmed SARS-CoV-2 infection or an uninfected control (not recorded which).

At least ten counts were recorded for this clonotype. This chain uses TRBV12-3 or TRBV12-4 with TRBJ2-3; D is possibly TRBD2 (6 bases). The length of the CDR3 is 15 residues. V was shortened by 2 bases and J by 2 bases, with 11 bases between the two germline ends. The CDR3 loop is CASSLLGGATDTQYF. DNA for the CDR3: TGTGCCAGCAGTTTACTTGGCGGGGCCACAGATACGCAGTATTTT.

This clonotype was seen ten or more times. The gene calls are TRBV3-1 and TRBJ1-5, with unresolved D. The V end lost 4 bases, the J end lost 4 bases, and 5 bases lay between the germline ends. This CDR3 is built from 12 residues. Germline assignment: CDR1 LGHDT and CDR2 YNNKEL (reference sequence). The CDR3 bases are TGTGCCAGCAGCCCCGGGAATCAGCCCCAGCATTTT. Residues: CASSPGNQPQHF.

Ten or more counts support this clonotype. This rearrangement joins TRBV2 to TRBJ1-1; D gene unclear. Between the trimmed V and J ends, which lost 7 bases and 0 bases, there was a span of 6 bases. Germline CDR1 reads SNHLY; CDR2 reads FYNNEI. The CDR3 totals 12 residues. DNA for the CDR3: TGTGCCAGCACCGCCGTGAACACTGAAGCTTTCTTT. Amino acid sequence: CASTAVNTEAFF.

This clonotype was counted between two and nine times. The rearrangement uses TRBV18 and TRBJ2-1, with D hard to call. The germline V and J ends were trimmed by 3 bases and 7 bases, with 13 bases remaining between them. CDR1 and CDR2 (germline): KGHSH, LQKENI. The CDR3 loop spans 14 amino acids. CDR3 in amino acids: CASSPKPGYNEQFF. CDR3 DNA: TGTGCCAGCTCACCGAAGCCTGGGTATAATGAGCAGTTCTTC.

This chain connects TRBV7-9 to TRBJ2-1, with D perhaps matching TRBD1 (6 bases). The CDR3 contains 14 residues. Germline V gene data show CDR1 as SEHNR and CDR2 as FQNEAQ (reference sequence). The V end lost 5 bases, the J end lost 8 bases, and 16 bases lay between the germline ends. CDR3 nucleotides: TGTGCCAGCAGCGGCCAAGGGGGTTTGGATGAGCAGTTCTTC. It codes for CASSGQGGLDEQFF.

For the CDR3, the DNA is TGTGCCAGCAGACCCACCTCATCTGGGGCCAACGTCCTGACTTTC. Protein: CASRPTSSGANVLTF. The chain has TRBV28 and TRBJ2-6; D is uncertain. The CDR3 consists of 15 residues. Germline V CDR1 and CDR2: MDHEN, SYDVKM. V was trimmed by 6 bases and J by 1 base, leaving 10 bases between them.

This clonotype was counted at least ten times. The V and J genes are TRBV12-3 or TRBV12-4 and TRBJ2-1; D unresolved. V dropped 5 bases and J dropped 9 bases, with 11 bases sitting between them. The CDR3 loop spans 12 amino acids. As DNA, the CDR3 is TGTGCCAGCAGTCCGGGTCGGGCTGAGCAGTTCTTC. Its protein product is CASSPGRAEQFF.

This sequence joins TRBV9 and TRBJ2-7; 7 bases map to TRBD1. CDR1 is SGDLS, CDR2 YYNGEE, per germline. V lost 6 bases and J lost 6; bases outside the gene matches: 15. This CDR3 comprises 15 residues. CDR3 DNA sequence: TGTGCCAGCAACGCCACTTCGGCACAGGGGAGCGAGCAGTACTTC. This encodes CASNATSAQGSEQYF.

This chain joins TRBV20-1 and TRBJ2-1, with 13 bases that match TRBD2. The CDR3 contains 19 residues. The germline CDR1 and CDR2 sequences are DFQATT and SNEGSKA (reference sequence). Unmatched junction bases numbered 14, after V lost 3 bases and J lost 3 bases. Here the CDR3 DNA reads TGCAGTGCTAGTCCGTCTAGACTAGCGGGAGGACCTCTCTACAATGAGCAGTTCTTC. This codes for CSASPSRLAGGPLYNEQFF.

At least ten counts were recorded for this clonotype. This chain joins TRBV4-2 and TRBJ2-7; 9 bases map to TRBD2. V was pared by 1 base and J by 1 base, with 2 bases of the junction left unmatched. Germline V CDR1 and CDR2: LGHNA, YNFKEQ. The CDR3 consists of 15 residues. The CDR3 loop is CASSQGLAGSYEQYF. The CDR3 nucleotides read TGTGCCAGCAGCCAAGGTCTAGCGGGGTCCTACGAGCAGTACTTC.

The rearrangement joins TRBV18 to TRBJ2-1, with D maybe TRBD1 (6 bases). Germline CDR1 and CDR2: KGHSH and LQKENI. The V gene lost 6 bases and the J gene lost 0 bases, with 15 bases spanning the gap. This CDR3 region has 16 residues. The CDR3 DNA is TGTGCCAGCTCTCAAACAGGGATTAGCTCCTACAATGAGCAGTTCTTC. Its translation is CASSQTGISSYNEQFF.

There are a few counts of this clonotype. The rearrangement joins TRBV28 to TRBJ2-5, with D unresolved. CDR1 and CDR2 from the germline V gene are MDHEN and SYDVKM. The CDR3 has 14 amino acids. Deletions cut 0 bases from V and 1 base from J, with 6 bases between. CDR3 sequence: CASSLWSSQETQYF. Here the CDR3 DNA reads TGTGCCAGCAGTTTATGGAGTTCCCAAGAGACCCAGTACTTC.

Here the CDR3 DNA reads TGTGCCAGCAGGGGGGACATCGAGACCCAGTACTTC. Protein sequence: CASRGDIETQYF. The chain joins TRBV7-9 to TRBJ2-5, with D perhaps TRBD1 (6 bases). From germline, CDR1 is SEHNR and CDR2 FQNEAQ (reference sequence). The CDR3 is 12 residues long. Trimming removed 6 bases from V and 5 bases from J, with 10 bases in between.

This clonotype appeared many times. This chain joins TRBV2 and TRBJ1-2, with 8 bases matching TRBD1. J was trimmed by 0 bases and V by 8 bases; bases with no gene match: 8. The CDR3 has 15 amino acids. Germline-derived CDR1 and CDR2 are SNHLY and FYNNEI. The CDR3 region has the DNA TGTGCCAGCGGTGGAGGGACAGGAGCTAACTATGGCTACACCTTC. It is translated as CASGGGTGANYGYTF.